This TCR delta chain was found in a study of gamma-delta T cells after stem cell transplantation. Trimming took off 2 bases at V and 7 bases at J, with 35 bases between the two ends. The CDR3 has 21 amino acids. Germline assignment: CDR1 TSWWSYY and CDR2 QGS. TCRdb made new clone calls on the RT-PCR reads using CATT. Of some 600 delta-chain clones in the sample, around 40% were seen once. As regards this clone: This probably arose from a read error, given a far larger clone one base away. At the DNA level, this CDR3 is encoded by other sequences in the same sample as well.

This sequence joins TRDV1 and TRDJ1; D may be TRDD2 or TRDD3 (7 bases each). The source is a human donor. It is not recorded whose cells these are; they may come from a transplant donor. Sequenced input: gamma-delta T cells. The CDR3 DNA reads TGTGCTCTTGGGGAAGCCTCCTTCCTGCTGACTTACTGGGGCCCTCCCGGTAAACTCATCTTT. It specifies CALGEASFLLTYWGPPGKLIF.